This entry is about one TCR beta chain. Antigen specificity is unknown. Germline CDR1 SGHRS, CDR2 YFSETQ. Losses at the gene ends were 5 bases for V and 4 bases for J; bases not matched to a gene: 8. This CDR3 is 15 amino acids long. Both 60 Vbeta primers and 13 Jbeta primers went into the PCR. As handled by the study authors: An analysis performed later counted about 80 million unique TCR beta chains (roughly 9.9 million of them shared). Using immunoSEQ multiplex PCR, the repertoire was profiled, and TCRdb retains in-frame clones only, with some absent. That table gives V, J and clone size, and the DNA gave D and trimming. The sample has about 230,000 clones, 82% seen once. The data originate from a study of cytomegalovirus exposure and HLA in healthy donors. General observations from the study: A prior analysis recorded that most TCR beta V segments were productive about 87% or about 30% of the time. Associated with cytomegalovirus, according to the listing, were around 160 TCR beta chains.

The sample consisted of PBMCs. The TCR was taken from a woman aged 40 to 49 in good health and CMV-seronegative. This chain connects TRBV5-1 to TRBJ2-2; TRBD1 aligns across 7 bases. CDR3 sequence reads: CASSYDGDSTGELFF. The CDR3 DNA is TGCGCCAGCAGTTATGATGGGGACAGCACCGGGGAGCTGTTTTTT.